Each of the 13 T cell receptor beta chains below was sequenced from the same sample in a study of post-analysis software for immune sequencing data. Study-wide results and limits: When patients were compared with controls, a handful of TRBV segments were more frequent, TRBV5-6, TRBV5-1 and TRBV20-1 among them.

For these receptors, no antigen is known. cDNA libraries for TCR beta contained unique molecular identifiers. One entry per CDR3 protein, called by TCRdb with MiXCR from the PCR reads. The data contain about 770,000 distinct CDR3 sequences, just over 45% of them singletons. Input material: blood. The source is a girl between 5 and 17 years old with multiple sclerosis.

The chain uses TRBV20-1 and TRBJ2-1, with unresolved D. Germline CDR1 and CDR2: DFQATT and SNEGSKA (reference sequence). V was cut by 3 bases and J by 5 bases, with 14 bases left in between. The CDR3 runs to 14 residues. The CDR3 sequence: CSASPLTGNNEQFF. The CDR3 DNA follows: TGCAGTGCTAGCCCACTTACTGGGAACAATGAGCAGTTCTTC.

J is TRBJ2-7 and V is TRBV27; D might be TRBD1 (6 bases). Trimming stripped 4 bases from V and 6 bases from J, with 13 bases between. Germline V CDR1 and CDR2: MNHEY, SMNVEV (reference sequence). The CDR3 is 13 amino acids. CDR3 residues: CASSYGQRAEQYF. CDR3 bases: TGTGCCAGCAGTTATGGACAGAGAGCCGAGCAGTACTTC.

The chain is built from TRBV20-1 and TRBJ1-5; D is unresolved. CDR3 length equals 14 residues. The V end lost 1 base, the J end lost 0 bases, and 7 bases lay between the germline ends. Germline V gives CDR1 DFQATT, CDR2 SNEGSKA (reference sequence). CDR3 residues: CSARALSSNQPQHF. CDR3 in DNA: TGCAGTGCTAGAGCTCTGAGTAGCAATCAGCCCCAGCATTTT.

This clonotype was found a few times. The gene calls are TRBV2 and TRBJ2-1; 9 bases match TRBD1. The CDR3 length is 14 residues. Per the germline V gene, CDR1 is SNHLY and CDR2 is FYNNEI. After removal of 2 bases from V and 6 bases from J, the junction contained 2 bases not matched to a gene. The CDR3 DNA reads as TGTGCCAGCAGTGAATGGGACAGGGTCAATGAGCAGTTCTTC. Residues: CASSEWDRVNEQFF.

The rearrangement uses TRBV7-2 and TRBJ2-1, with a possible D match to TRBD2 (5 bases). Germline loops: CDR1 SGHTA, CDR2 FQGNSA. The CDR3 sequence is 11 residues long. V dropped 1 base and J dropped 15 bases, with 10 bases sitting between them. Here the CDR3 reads CASSLGGEGFF. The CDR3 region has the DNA TGTGCCAGCAGCTTAGGGGGAGAGGGGTTCTTC. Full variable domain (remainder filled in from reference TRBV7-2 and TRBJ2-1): GAGVSQSPSNKVTEKGKDVELRCDPISGHTALYWYRQSLGQGLEFLIYFQGNSAPDKSGLPSDRFSAERTGGSVSTLTIQRTQQEDSAVYLCASSLGGEGFFGPGTRLTVL.

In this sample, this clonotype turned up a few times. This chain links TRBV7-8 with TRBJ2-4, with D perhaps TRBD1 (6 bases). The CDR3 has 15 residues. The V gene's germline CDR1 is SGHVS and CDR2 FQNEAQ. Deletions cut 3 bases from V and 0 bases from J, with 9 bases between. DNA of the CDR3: TGTGCCAGCAGCTTGGACAGTCTAGCCAAAAACATTCAGTACTTC. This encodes CASSLDSLAKNIQYF.

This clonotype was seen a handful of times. CDR3 sequence reads: CASSYADAYNEQFF. DNA for the CDR3: TGTGCCAGCAGTTACGCGGACGCCTACAATGAGCAGTTCTTC. The chain uses TRBV6-2 or TRBV6-3 and TRBJ2-1, with D unresolved. The CDR3 is made up of 14 amino acids. Germline V gene sequence: CDR1 MNHEY, CDR2 SVGEGT. The V end was cut by 2 bases, the J end by 2 bases, with 7 bases between.

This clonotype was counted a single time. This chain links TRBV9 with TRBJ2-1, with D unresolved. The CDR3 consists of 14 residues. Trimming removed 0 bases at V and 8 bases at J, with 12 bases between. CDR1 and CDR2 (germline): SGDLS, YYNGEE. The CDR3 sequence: CASSVADQVYEQFF. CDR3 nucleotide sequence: TGTGCCAGCAGCGTAGCTGACCAGGTCTATGAGCAGTTCTTC.

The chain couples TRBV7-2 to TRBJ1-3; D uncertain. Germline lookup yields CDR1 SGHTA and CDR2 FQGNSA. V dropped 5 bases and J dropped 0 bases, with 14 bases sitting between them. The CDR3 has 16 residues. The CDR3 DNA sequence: TGTGCCAGCAGCCCACCGGTTGCGAGCTCTGGAAACACCATATATTTT. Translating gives CASSPPVASSGNTIYF.

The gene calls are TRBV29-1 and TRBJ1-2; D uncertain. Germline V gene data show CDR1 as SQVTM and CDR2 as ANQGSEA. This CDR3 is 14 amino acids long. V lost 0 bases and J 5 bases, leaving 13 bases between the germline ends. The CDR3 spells CSVEDIPVPYGYTF. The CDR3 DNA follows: TGCAGCGTTGAAGATATACCGGTTCCTTATGGCTACACCTTC.

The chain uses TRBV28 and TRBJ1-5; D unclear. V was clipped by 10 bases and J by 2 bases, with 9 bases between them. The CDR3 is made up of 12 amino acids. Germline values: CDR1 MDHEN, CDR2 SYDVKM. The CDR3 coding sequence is TGTGCCACCTTCGGGGGCAATCAGCCCCAGCATTTT. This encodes CATFGGNQPQHF.

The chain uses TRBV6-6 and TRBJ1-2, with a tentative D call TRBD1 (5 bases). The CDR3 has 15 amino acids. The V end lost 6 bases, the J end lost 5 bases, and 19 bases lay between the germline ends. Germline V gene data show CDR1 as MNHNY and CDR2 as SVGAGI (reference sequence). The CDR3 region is CASSSLGGRGYGYTF. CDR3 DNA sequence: TGTGCCAGCAGCTCCCTTGGGGGGAGGGGATATGGCTACACCTTC.

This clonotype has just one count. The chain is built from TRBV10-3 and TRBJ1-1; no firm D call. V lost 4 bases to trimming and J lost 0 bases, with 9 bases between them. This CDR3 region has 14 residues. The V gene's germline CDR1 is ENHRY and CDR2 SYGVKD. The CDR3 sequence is CAISVGVMNTEAFF. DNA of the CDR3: TGTGCCATCAGTGTTGGGGTAATGAACACTGAAGCTTTCTTT.